The sequence of this TCR beta chain was determined in a study of T cell responses to AZD1222 COVID-19 vaccine (dated by TCRdb to the early 2020s). Context from the whole study: A total of over 230 trial participants underwent TCR sequencing, of whom some 210 received two doses of AZD1222 and about 25 received two doses of the MenACWY control vaccine. Trial participants were enrolled by age into subgroups of 18-55, 56-69 and 70-plus years, and around 150, 28 and 57 TCR-sequenced participants, respectively, were included in these subgroups.

This clone has more than one count but fewer than ten. What antigen it recognizes has not been identified. Qualities for individual bases were not recorded, and no much larger clone is one base off. Study-wide conclusions, independent of this receptor: Reportedly, close to half of the unique spike-specific TCRs recognized epitopes lying outside the regions that are mutated in the B.1.351 and B.1.1.7 variants. Most participants were white British and females outnumbered males, and the authors suggested that clonal diversity may have been underestimated. Because no samples from the day 14 peak response were available, repertoires could be characterized only after the peak T cell response. After two AZD1222 doses, both the breadth and the depth of spike-specific TCRs were significantly higher than at day 0 and than in MenACWY recipients. In the small 56-69-year group, the increase in depth fell short of significance, most likely because of low power. The whole spike protein was spanned by vaccine-associated CD4 TCRs, and dominant responses were seen in regions 160-218 and 743-854. Only five or six AZD1222 recipients were SARS-CoV-2 seropositive at baseline, limiting conclusions about previously exposed vaccinees.

The time point label, as the study defines it: about 28 days (+/-7) after the second vaccine dose. Because spike-specific TCR depth and breadth did not differ between the two schedules, AZD1222 recipients who got a second dose at roughly 4 weeks were pooled with those who got a second dose at roughly 12 weeks. The vaccinee samples were drawn from two UK trials, COV001 and COV002, one of which was a single-blind randomized controlled phase 2/3 trial testing AZD1222 (ChAdOx1 nCoV-19) in healthy adults. For TCRbeta chain sequencing, PBMC samples were collected from trial participants at day 0 and at day 28 after the second dose. CDR1 SGHAT and CDR2 FQNNGV were looked up in the germline V gene. Reading from cysteine to phenylalanine, the CDR3 counts 13 amino acids. The only DNA kept is the CDR3, 39 bases in frame from the first base. Between the V and J ends, shortened by 6 bases and 1 base respectively, the junction contains 7 bases.

The CDR3 regions of human TCRbeta chains were analyzed by immunosequencing. The authors' pipeline ran thus. Repertoire TCRs were checked for matches against a reference library of SARS-CoV-2-specific TCRs that had been generated using the MIRA antigen-specificity platform. Breadth meant the fraction of unique TCRs that were SARS-CoV-2-associated, whereas depth meant the fraction of total T cells that were SARS-CoV-2-associated. Using the MIRA data, each spike-specific TCR was assigned both to the spike region to which the TCR was reactive and to a CD4 or CD8 class. Log10-transformed breadth and depth values were compared by one-way ANOVA with Sidak's multiple comparisons tests. What TCRdb holds here is the immuneACCESS table cut down to in-frame rearrangements. Part of the clones is not present; checked against another copy, under half of the missing clones reflect an unresolved V gene, and the others are unexplained. V and J calls and clone size are copied from that table; D and trimming were computed from the DNA. The sample yields roughly 50,000 clones; 86% were counted once. The ten largest clones add up to around 7% of the sample.

This TCR came from an adult who received the AZD1222 COVID-19 vaccine. Sequences were derived from peripheral blood, sampled 28 days after the second AZD1222 dose. The chain is made from TRBV11-2 and TRBJ1-3; no D segment can be confidently identified. DNA sequence: TGTGCCAGCAGGGCTGATTCTGGAAACACCATATATTTT. It translates as CASRADSGNTIYF.